The rows below give T cell receptor beta chains drawn from one sample of a study of blood T cell repertoires in COVID-19. Only in-frame clones appear in the TCRdb table, and some are missing; sequencing was by immunoSEQ multiplex PCR. The sample yields 30,000 to 40,000 clones, about nine tenths seen once. Sequencing was carried out using peripheral blood. The receptors here all came from a man in his sixties with active COVID-19. Both conserved end residues are trimmed from each CDR3.

v_call cdr3_aa
TRBV7-9 ASSYASGTGAEKLF
TRBV7-9 ASSIGTGKNIQY
TRBV2 ASSENLGVMGGYT
TRBV3-1/TRBV3-2 ASSQDLSSYEQY
TRBV11-3 ASSLDGLSFRTDTQY
TRBV6-5 ASGQSEVPGKLF
TRBV7-9 ASRQGGSLHEQY
TRBV10-1 ATLTGGQETQY
TRBV12-5 ASGLFQGGTGELF
TRBV7-8 ASSPGRTSYGYT
TRBV3-1/TRBV3-2 ASSRTSGGYNEQF
TRBV18 ASSPYVEEGETQY
TRBV1 TSSSAILGTFSNEKLF
TRBV2 ASSEVARNYGYT
TRBV5-1 ASSGTGVSYNEQF
TRBV23-1 ASSQANRTPQNIQY
TRBV7-7 ASSPLTGSYGYT
TRBV30 AWSVIAGNTGELF
TRBV4-1 ASSQDERREQF
TRBV27 ASSLLAANTGELF
TRBV21-1 ASSAFRDRGSSYNEQF
TRBV2 ASRDQGSGTEAF
TRBV16 ASSPANGGTNEKLF
TRBV9 ASGGQAGNTIY
TRBV6-5 ASSSPGSLYGYT
TRBV7-9 ASSVRLAGRGSTGELF
TRBV5-1 ASSLDPGQGAFEQY
TRBV19 ASSTSGGRTEQY
TRBV6-5 ASSYRGLAPGHEQF
TRBV7-2 ASSLVGGEPQH
TRBV19 ASSLTSGSPTDTQY
TRBV7-9 ASSSAAADTQY